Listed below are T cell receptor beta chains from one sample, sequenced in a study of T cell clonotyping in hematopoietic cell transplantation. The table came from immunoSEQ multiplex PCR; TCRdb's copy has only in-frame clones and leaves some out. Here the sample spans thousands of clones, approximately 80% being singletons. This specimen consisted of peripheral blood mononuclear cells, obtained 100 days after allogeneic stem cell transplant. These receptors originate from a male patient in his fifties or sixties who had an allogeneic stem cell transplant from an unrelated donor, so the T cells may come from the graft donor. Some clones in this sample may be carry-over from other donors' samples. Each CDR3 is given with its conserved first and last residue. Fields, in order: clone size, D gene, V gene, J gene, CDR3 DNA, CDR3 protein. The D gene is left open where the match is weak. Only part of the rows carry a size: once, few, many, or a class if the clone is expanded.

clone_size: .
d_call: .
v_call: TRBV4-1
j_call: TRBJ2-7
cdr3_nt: TGCGCCAGCAGCCAAGATCCCGTTACCTACGAGCAGTACTTC
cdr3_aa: CASSQDPVTYEQYF

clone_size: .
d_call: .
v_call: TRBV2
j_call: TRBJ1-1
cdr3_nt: TGTGCCAGCACGGTGCAACAGAAAACTGAAGCTTTCTTT
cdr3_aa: CASTVQQKTEAFF

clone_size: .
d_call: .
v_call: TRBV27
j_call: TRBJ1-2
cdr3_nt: TGTGCCAGCAGTCTCAGACCCACTATCTACGGCTACACCTTC
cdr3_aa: CASSLRPTIYGYTF

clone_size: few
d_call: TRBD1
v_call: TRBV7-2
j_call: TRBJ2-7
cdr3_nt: TGTGCCAGCAGCCTACGGACAGGGGGCTCCTACGAGCAGTACTTC
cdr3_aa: CASSLRTGGSYEQYF

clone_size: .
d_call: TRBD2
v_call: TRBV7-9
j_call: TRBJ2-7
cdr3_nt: TGTGCCACCGCGCCCGGGACTAGCGGCTTCGAGCAGTACTTC
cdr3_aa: CATAPGTSGFEQYF

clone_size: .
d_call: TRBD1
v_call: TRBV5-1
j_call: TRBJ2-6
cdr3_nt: TGCGCCAGCAGCTTGGGGACAGGGCGGGGGGCCAACGTCCTGACTTTC
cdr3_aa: CASSLGTGRGANVLTF

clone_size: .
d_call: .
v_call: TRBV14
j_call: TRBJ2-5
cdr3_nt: TGTGCCAGCAGCCAAGGTACACAAGAGACCCAGTACTTC
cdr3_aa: CASSQGTQETQYF

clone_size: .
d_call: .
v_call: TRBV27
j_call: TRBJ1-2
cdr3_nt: TGTGCCAGCAGCCCCGACGGGGGCGGCTATGGCTACACCTTC
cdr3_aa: CASSPDGGGYGYTF

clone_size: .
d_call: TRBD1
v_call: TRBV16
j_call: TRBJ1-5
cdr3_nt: TGTGCCAGCAGCCACTCTAAAACAGGGGCGGGTCAGCCCCAGCATTTT
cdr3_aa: CASSHSKTGAGQPQHF

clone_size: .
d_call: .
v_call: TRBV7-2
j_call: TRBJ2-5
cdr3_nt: TGTGCCAGCAGCTTAAGTCTCGGCGAGACCCAGTACTTC
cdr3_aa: CASSLSLGETQYF

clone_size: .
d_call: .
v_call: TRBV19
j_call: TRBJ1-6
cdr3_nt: TGTGCCAGTAGTGGACTGGGTAGAATTTCACCCCTCCACTTT
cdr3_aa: CASSGLGRISPLHF

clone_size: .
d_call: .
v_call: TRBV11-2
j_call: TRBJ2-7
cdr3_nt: TGTGCCAGCAGCTTAGGAGTCAGGAGCTCCTACGAGCAGTACTTC
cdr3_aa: CASSLGVRSSYEQYF

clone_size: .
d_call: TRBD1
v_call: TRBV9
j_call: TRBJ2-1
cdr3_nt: TGTGCCAGCAGCGGCAAACCGGGACAGGGGAGAAATGAGCAGTTCTTC
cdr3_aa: CASSGKPGQGRNEQFF

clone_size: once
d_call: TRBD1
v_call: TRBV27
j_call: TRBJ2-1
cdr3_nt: TGTGCCAGCAGTCCGGACAGGGGATACAATGAGCAGTTCTTC
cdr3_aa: CASSPDRGYNEQFF

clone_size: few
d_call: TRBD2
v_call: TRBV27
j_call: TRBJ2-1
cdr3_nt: TGTGCCAGCAGCAGACTAGCGGAATACAATGAGCAGTTCTTC
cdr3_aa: CASSRLAEYNEQFF

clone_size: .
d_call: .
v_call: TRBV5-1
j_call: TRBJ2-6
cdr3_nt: TGCGCCAGCAGCTTGAGACAGTTAACCTCTGGGGCCAACGTCCTGACTTTC
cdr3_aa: CASSLRQLTSGANVLTF

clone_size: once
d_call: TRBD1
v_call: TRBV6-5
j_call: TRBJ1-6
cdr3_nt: TGTGCCAGCAGTTACTCGTTGGGACAGGGGATTTCACCCCTCCACTTT
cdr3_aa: CASSYSLGQGISPLHF

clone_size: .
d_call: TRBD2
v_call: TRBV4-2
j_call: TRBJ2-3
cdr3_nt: TGTGCCAGCAGCCAAGACGAGCGGGGGACAGATACGCAGTATTTT
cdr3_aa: CASSQDERGTDTQYF

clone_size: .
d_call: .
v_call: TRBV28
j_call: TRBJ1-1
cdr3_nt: TGTGCCAGCAGTTTATTCTTAGGGGGTCAATTCGGATGGGCAACTGAAGCTTTCTTT
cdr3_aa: CASSLFLGGQFGWATEAFF

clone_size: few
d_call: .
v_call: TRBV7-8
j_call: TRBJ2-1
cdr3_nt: TGTGCCAGCAACGAACCGGGCAGACAGAATGAGCAGTTCTTC
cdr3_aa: CASNEPGRQNEQFF